This T cell receptor beta chain was sequenced in a study of blood T cell repertoires in COVID-19 (dated by TCRdb to the early 2020s). Turning to the overall study: The collaborator samples originated in the United States, Italy and Spain and spanned the acute and convalescent phases of COVID-19. The material from the prospective study consisted of cDNA or gDNA derived from T cells, B-cell-depleted T cells, or PBMCs. Subjects who had been exposed to COVID-19, were actively infected with it, or had recovered from it provided the deeply sampled blood TCRbeta repertoires that made up the dataset. The repertoires were made available in a free public database intended to serve as a resource for research on the immune response to SARS-CoV-2. The samples were drawn from two sources: the first 160 participants of the ongoing ImmuneRACE study, and 1,000 to 1,500 subjects contributed by 6 global collaborators. Nearly every sample came with metadata listing a de-identified subject ID, COVID-19 status, age in years and sex. HLA class I and class II types, where available, came from metadata supplied by the sample provider rather than from assay-based typing. What the study reported, not specific to this receptor: The amount of clinical and demographic metadata varied by source and participant and was provided uncurated.

About this clone: Its cognate antigen has yet to be identified. Base qualities were left out, and no much larger clone turns up one base away.

One collaborating source in Seattle enrolled patients during active infection and followed them longitudinally through the course of disease. Collaborating institutions collected whole blood in K2EDTA tubes following their own protocols. For TCRbeta analysis, collaborators shipped samples as frozen whole blood, isolated PBMCs, or DNA extracted from either of those sample types. TCRbeta CDR3 regions were amplified from genomic DNA by means of the immunoSEQ Assay, a bias-controlled multiplex PCR. In the original analysis: The number of nucleated cells in each sample was estimated by amplification of reference gene primers within the assay. To quantify the absolute abundance of each unique TCRbeta CDR3 rearrangement, sequence reads were collapsed and filtered. For each sample, productive Simpson clonality was calculated as the square root of Simpson's diversity index across productive rearrangements. The clones in this table, taken by TCRdb from immuneACCESS, are in-frame only. Not every clone is retained; where verified, under half of the shortfall comes from an unresolved V gene, and the cause of the rest is unknown. D and trimming were read from the DNA, whereas the V and J calls and clone size are those reported in that table. Within this sample are roughly 88,000 clones, with approximately 90% of them counted one time only. In total, the top ten clones hold 15% to 20% of the sample.

The clonotype originates from a woman aged 60-75 years with COVID-19, enrolled during active disease. Sequenced input: peripheral blood.

The nucleotide sequence reads TGTGCCAGCAGTGAGTTCGAACAGGGACCTAACACCGGGGAGCTGTTTTTT. Its coded protein is CASSEFEQGPNTGELFF. The rearrangement combines TRBV25-1 with TRBJ2-2; the D gene is perhaps TRBD1, on 6 matching bases. In the germline V gene, CDR1 corresponds to MGHDK and CDR2 to SYGVNS. The CDR3 contains 17 residues, cysteine and phenylalanine counted. This entry keeps only the CDR3 DNA: 51 bases, framed from base 1. The germline ends are 16 bases apart after V is trimmed by 3 bases and J by 2 bases.